A selection of T cell receptor beta chains follows, all from one sample in a study of cytomegalovirus exposure and HLA in healthy donors. Using immunoSEQ multiplex PCR, the repertoire was profiled, and TCRdb retains in-frame clones only, with some absent. This sample yields 150,000 to 200,000 clones, of which approximately 70% are seen a single time; about 2.5% belongs to the top ten. Input material: PBMCs. The receptors stem from a human donor in good health. Both conserved end residues are part of each CDR3. Each record gives: clone size, D gene, V gene, J gene, CDR3 protein, CDR3 DNA. A D gene is named only where the DNA matches it firmly. Size is stated for part of the rows, as once, few or many counts, or as a class when the clone is expanded.

abundance: NA
d_gene: TRBD1
v_gene: TRBV5-6
j_gene: TRBJ2-7
CDR3aa: CASSYSSTGNYEQYF
CDR3nt: TGTGCCAGCAGCTACTCATCGACAGGGAACTACGAGCAGTACTTC

abundance: NA
d_gene: NA
v_gene: TRBV30
j_gene: TRBJ2-1
CDR3aa: CAWSGDSYNEQFF
CDR3nt: TGTGCCTGGAGTGGGGACTCTTACAATGAGCAGTTCTTC

abundance: NA
d_gene: NA
v_gene: TRBV25-1
j_gene: TRBJ2-7
CDR3aa: CASSDTYEQYF
CDR3nt: TGTGCCAGCAGTGACACCTACGAGCAGTACTTC

abundance: NA
d_gene: NA
v_gene: TRBV29-1
j_gene: TRBJ1-2
CDR3aa: CSGERGIFGYTF
CDR3nt: TGCAGCGGTGAACGGGGGATTTTTGGCTACACCTTC

abundance: NA
d_gene: TRBD1
v_gene: TRBV9
j_gene: TRBJ1-6
CDR3aa: CASSEGTGKSPLHF
CDR3nt: TGTGCCAGCAGCGAGGGGACAGGGAAATCACCCCTCCACTTT

abundance: NA
d_gene: NA
v_gene: TRBV25-1
j_gene: TRBJ2-3
CDR3aa: CASSDARGRVEDTQYF
CDR3nt: TGTGCCAGCAGTGATGCTCGCGGCAGGGTGGAAGATACGCAGTATTTT

abundance: once
d_gene: TRBD1
v_gene: TRBV7-2
j_gene: TRBJ2-7
CDR3aa: CASSLEGTAYEQYF
CDR3nt: TGTGCCAGCAGCCTCGAAGGGACAGCCTACGAGCAGTACTTC

abundance: NA
d_gene: TRBD1
v_gene: TRBV7-2
j_gene: TRBJ2-7
CDR3aa: CASSPTGQGFSEQYF
CDR3nt: TGTGCCAGCAGTCCAACGGGACAGGGGTTTAGCGAGCAGTACTTC

abundance: NA
d_gene: TRBD1
v_gene: TRBV25-1
j_gene: TRBJ1-2
CDR3aa: CASSERDRDGYTF
CDR3nt: TGTGCCAGCAGTGAACGGGACAGGGATGGCTACACCTTC

abundance: NA
d_gene: TRBD1
v_gene: TRBV7-9
j_gene: TRBJ1-6
CDR3aa: CASSLGGTGRHSPLHF
CDR3nt: TGTGCCAGCAGCTTAGGAGGGACAGGGAGACATTCACCCCTCCACTTT

abundance: NA
d_gene: TRBD1
v_gene: TRBV12-5
j_gene: TRBJ2-1
CDR3aa: CASGHGTGGNEQFF
CDR3nt: TGTGCTAGTGGCCACGGGACAGGGGGTAATGAGCAGTTCTTC

abundance: few
d_gene: TRBD1
v_gene: TRBV9
j_gene: TRBJ1-1
CDR3aa: CASSPRDRANTEAFF
CDR3nt: TGTGCCAGCAGCCCCCGGGACAGGGCGAACACTGAAGCTTTCTTT

abundance: NA
d_gene: NA
v_gene: TRBV11-2
j_gene: TRBJ2-1
CDR3aa: CASSLRDEQFF
CDR3nt: TGTGCCAGCAGCCTAAGAGATGAGCAGTTCTTC

abundance: NA
d_gene: TRBD1
v_gene: TRBV5-1
j_gene: TRBJ1-2
CDR3aa: CASSLVGTGTYGYTF
CDR3nt: TGCGCCAGCAGCTTGGTAGGGACAGGGACCTATGGCTACACCTTC

abundance: few
d_gene: NA
v_gene: TRBV9
j_gene: TRBJ1-1
CDR3aa: CASSPEAAGAPMNTEAFF
CDR3nt: TGTGCCAGCAGCCCAGAGGCCGCGGGGGCCCCCATGAACACTGAAGCTTTCTTT

abundance: NA
d_gene: TRBD2
v_gene: TRBV4-1
j_gene: TRBJ2-2
CDR3aa: CASSFGGGRAGELFF
CDR3nt: TGCGCCAGCAGCTTTGGGGGGGGAAGGGCCGGGGAGCTGTTTTTT

abundance: NA
d_gene: TRBD2
v_gene: TRBV5-4
j_gene: TRBJ2-7
CDR3aa: CASSSGTTSYEQYF
CDR3nt: TGTGCCAGCAGCTCCGGGACTACCTCCTACGAGCAGTACTTC

abundance: NA
d_gene: TRBD1
v_gene: TRBV6-5
j_gene: TRBJ2-7
CDR3aa: CASRGQGAEQYF
CDR3nt: TGTGCCAGCAGAGGACAGGGTGCCGAGCAGTACTTC

abundance: NA
d_gene: NA
v_gene: TRBV5-1
j_gene: TRBJ2-7
CDR3aa: CASSLRDNLYEQYF
CDR3nt: TGCGCCAGCAGCCTCCGGGACAACCTCTACGAGCAGTACTTC

abundance: NA
d_gene: NA
v_gene: TRBV7-2
j_gene: TRBJ1-1
CDR3aa: CASSLTGSTEAFF
CDR3nt: TGTGCCAGCAGCTTGACGGGGAGCACTGAAGCTTTCTTT

abundance: NA
d_gene: NA
v_gene: TRBV6-6
j_gene: TRBJ1-1
CDR3aa: CATSSTRKGGDTEAFF
CDR3nt: TGTGCCACCAGTTCTACCAGGAAGGGGGGGGACACTGAAGCTTTCTTT

abundance: NA
d_gene: TRBD1
v_gene: TRBV2
j_gene: TRBJ1-2
CDR3aa: CATGQSYGYTF
CDR3nt: TGTGCCACGGGACAGAGCTATGGCTACACCTTC

abundance: NA
d_gene: NA
v_gene: TRBV7-6
j_gene: TRBJ2-2
CDR3aa: CASSLAETGSGELFF
CDR3nt: TGTGCCAGCAGCTTAGCCGAGACAGGATCCGGGGAGCTGTTTTTT

abundance: NA
d_gene: NA
v_gene: TRBV27
j_gene: TRBJ1-1
CDR3aa: CASSLGERGTEAFF
CDR3nt: TGTGCCAGCAGTTTAGGCGAGAGAGGCACTGAAGCTTTCTTT

abundance: NA
d_gene: NA
v_gene: TRBV10-2
j_gene: TRBJ2-7
CDR3aa: CASSEMYAREQYF
CDR3nt: TGCGCCAGCAGTGAGATGTATGCTAGAGAGCAGTACTTC

abundance: few
d_gene: TRBD2
v_gene: TRBV9
j_gene: TRBJ2-4
CDR3aa: CASSVGGGLAGNIQYF
CDR3nt: TGTGCCAGCAGCGTAGGTGGGGGACTAGCGGGGAACATTCAGTACTTC

abundance: NA
d_gene: TRBD1
v_gene: TRBV4-1
j_gene: TRBJ1-5
CDR3aa: CASSQSNFGTGNQPQHF
CDR3nt: TGCGCCAGCAGCCAATCAAACTTCGGGACAGGGAACCAGCCCCAGCATTTT